A single sample gave rise to the 7 T cell receptor beta chains below, sequenced in a study of cytomegalovirus exposure and HLA in healthy donors. 13 Jbeta primers and 60 Vbeta primers were used for the PCR. Some clones are missing from TCRdb's copy, which holds only in-frame ones; the method was immunoSEQ multiplex PCR. The sample carries around 90,000 clones, about 85% recorded once. What was sequenced was PBMCs. These receptors were taken from a middle-aged man in good health and CMV-seropositive.

The chain links TRBV19 to TRBJ2-5; 12 nucleotides match TRBD2. This CDR3 comprises 15 residues. Germline V gene lookup returns CDR1 LNHDA and CDR2 SQIVND (reference sequence). V lost 4 bases and J lost 5; bases outside the gene matches: 5. The CDR3 DNA is TGTGCCAGTAGTACAGGACTAGCGGGAAGTGAGACCCAGTACTTC. This encodes CASSTGLAGSETQYF.

The table lists this clone with a few counts. The chain joins TRBV6-1 to TRBJ2-7; no clear D. Trimming left V 1 base short and J 2 bases short, with 15 bases between. The CDR3 consists of 16 residues. From germline, CDR1 is MNHNS and CDR2 SASEGT. CDR3 amino acids: CASSEDVVVHTYEQYF. The CDR3 DNA sequence: TGTGCCAGCAGTGAAGATGTTGTGGTGCACACCTACGAGCAGTACTTC.

This clone was detected only a few times. In DNA form, the CDR3 reads TGTGCCAGCAGCCATCCGGGGATAGCGGGGGGGAACAATGAGCAGTTCTTC. This codes for CASSHPGIAGGNNEQFF. This chain joins TRBV7-2 and TRBJ2-1; 11 bases fit TRBD2. Unmatched junction bases numbered 11, after V lost 5 bases and J lost 5 bases. The CDR3 is 17 amino acids. CDR1 is SGHTA and CDR2 is FQGNSA in the germline V gene.

The rearrangement joins TRBV27 to TRBJ2-1; 7 positions agree with TRBD2. Germline V gene sequence: CDR1 MNHEY, CDR2 SMNVEV (reference sequence). The CDR3 length is 13 residues. Trimming took 7 bases from V and 14 from J; bases not matched to a gene: 14. The CDR3 coding sequence is TGTGCCAGCACCCTTCCCCTTCTAGCGGATAAGTTCTTC. Encoded protein: CASTLPLLADKFF.

The chain is built from TRBV5-1 and TRBJ1-3, with D possibly matching TRBD1 (5 bases). In germline, CDR1 is SGHRS, CDR2 YFSETQ. Trimming pared 1 base from V and 3 bases from J, leaving 14 bases between. The CDR3 contains 16 residues. The CDR3 here is CASSLKGILDGNTIYF. The CDR3 DNA follows: TGCGCCAGCAGCTTGAAGGGGATTTTGGATGGAAACACCATATATTTT.

The genes are TRBV5-8 and TRBJ2-2; the match to TRBD1 covers 9 bases. This CDR3 is built from 15 residues. Losses at the gene ends were 4 bases for V and 3 bases for J; bases not matched to a gene: 4. Germline V lookup: CDR1 SGHTS, CDR2 YDEGEE. The CDR3 sequence is CASSLGTGHTGELFF. CDR3 sequence (DNA): TGTGCCAGCAGCCTCGGGACAGGGCACACCGGGGAGCTGTTTTTT.

The chain joins TRBV12-5 to TRBJ2-3; possible D gene TRBD2, 5 bases. V lost 3 bases and J lost 6, with 10 bases in between. The CDR3 length is 13 residues. Germline V gene sequence: CDR1 LGHNT, CDR2 FRNRAP. CDR3 amino acids: CASGLAVIDTQYF. CDR3 coding DNA: TGTGCTAGTGGTTTAGCGGTCATTGATACGCAGTATTTT.